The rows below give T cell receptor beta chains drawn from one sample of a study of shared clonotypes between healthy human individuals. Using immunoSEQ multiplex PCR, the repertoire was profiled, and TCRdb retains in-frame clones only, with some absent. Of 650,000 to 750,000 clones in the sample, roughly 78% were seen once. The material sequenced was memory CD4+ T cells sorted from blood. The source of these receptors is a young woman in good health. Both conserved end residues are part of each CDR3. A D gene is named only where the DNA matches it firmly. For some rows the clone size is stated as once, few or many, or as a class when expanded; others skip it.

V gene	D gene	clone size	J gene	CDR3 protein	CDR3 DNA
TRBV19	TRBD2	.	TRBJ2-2	CASSGRLAGIGGELFF	TGTGCCAGTAGTGGGCGACTAGCGGGAATTGGCGGGGAGCTGTTTTTT
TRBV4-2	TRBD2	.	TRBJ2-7	CASSQEFPAGGTRYEQYF	TGTGCCAGCAGCCAAGAATTTCCAGCGGGAGGGACCCGCTACGAGCAGTACTTC
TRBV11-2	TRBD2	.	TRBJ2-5	CASSPRGTSGSWETQYF	TGTGCCAGCAGCCCCCGCGGGACTAGCGGGAGCTGGGAGACCCAGTACTTC
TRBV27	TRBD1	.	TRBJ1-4	CASRSPGTGNEKLFF	TGTGCCAGCCGCTCGCCCGGGACAGGGAATGAAAAACTGTTTTTT
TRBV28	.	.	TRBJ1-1	CASSLWQGSATEAFF	TGTGCCAGCAGTTTATGGCAGGGCAGTGCCACTGAAGCTTTCTTT
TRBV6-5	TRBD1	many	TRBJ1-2	CASSPDRGPYGYTF	TGTGCCAGCAGTCCGGACAGGGGGCCCTATGGCTACACCTTC
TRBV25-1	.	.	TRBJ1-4	CASTPWGEKDEKLFF	TGTGCCAGCACCCCCTGGGGGGAAAAGGATGAAAAACTGTTTTTT
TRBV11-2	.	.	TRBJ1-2	CASSLEQGSGGYTF	TGTGCCAGCAGCTTAGAACAGGGTAGTGGCGGCTACACCTTC
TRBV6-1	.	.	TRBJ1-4	CASRQTFATNEKLFF	TGTGCCAGCAGACAAACCTTCGCAACTAATGAAAAACTGTTTTTT
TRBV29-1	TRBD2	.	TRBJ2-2	CSVGAGVDTGELFF	TGCAGCGTAGGAGCGGGAGTGGACACCGGGGAGCTGTTTTTT
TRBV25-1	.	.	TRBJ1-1	CASSDPMKDTEAFF	TGTGCCAGCAGTGACCCCATGAAAGACACTGAAGCTTTCTTT
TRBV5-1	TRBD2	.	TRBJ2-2	CASSFTSGRKGGELFF	TGCGCCAGCAGCTTCACTAGCGGGAGAAAAGGCGGGGAGCTGTTTTTT
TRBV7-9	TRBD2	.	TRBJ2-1	CASSSRTSGIAYNEQFF	TGTGCCAGCAGCTCCAGGACTAGCGGGATTGCCTACAATGAGCAGTTCTTC
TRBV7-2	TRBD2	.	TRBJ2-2	CATMTGRLASTGELFF	TGTGCCACCATGACGGGACGACTAGCCAGCACCGGGGAGCTGTTTTTT
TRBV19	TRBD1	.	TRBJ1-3	CASSIRWDSSGNTIYF	TGTGCCAGTAGTATCCGATGGGACAGCTCTGGAAACACCATATATTTT
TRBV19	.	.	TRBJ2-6	CASSIGRGLGPSGANVLTF	TGTGCCAGTAGTATAGGCCGGGGATTGGGCCCCTCTGGGGCCAACGTCCTGACTTTC
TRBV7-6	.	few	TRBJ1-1	CASSLGPMNTEAFF	TGTGCCAGCAGCTTAGGTCCAATGAACACTGAAGCTTTCTTT
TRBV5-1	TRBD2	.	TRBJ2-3	CASSTFTSGLASYTQYF	TGCGCCAGCAGCACATTTACCTCCGGACTAGCCTCTTATACGCAGTATTTT
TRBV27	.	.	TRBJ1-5	CASSPRVSNQPQHF	TGTGCCAGCAGCCCCAGGGTTAGCAATCAGCCCCAGCATTTT
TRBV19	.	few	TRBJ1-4	CASSRQAQANEKLFF	TGTGCCAGTAGTAGACAGGCGCAAGCTAATGAAAAACTGTTTTTT
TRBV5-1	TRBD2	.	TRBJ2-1	CASSPGTSGSDEQFF	TGCGCCAGCAGCCCTGGGACTAGCGGGAGTGATGAGCAGTTCTTC
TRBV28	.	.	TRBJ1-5	CASSFPTPGANQPQHF	TGTGCCAGCAGTTTTCCCACCCCGGGGGCTAATCAGCCCCAGCATTTT
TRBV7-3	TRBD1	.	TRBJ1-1	CASSPTGQGLLGTEAFF	TGTGCCAGCAGCCCGACGGGACAGGGATTATTAGGCACTGAAGCTTTCTTT
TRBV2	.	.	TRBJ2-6	CASSRRGGSGANVLTF	TGTGCCAGCAGCCGAAGAGGAGGCTCTGGGGCCAACGTCCTGACTTTC
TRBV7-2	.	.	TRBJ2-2	CASSSQVGGGELFF	TGTGCCAGCAGCTCACAAGTAGGGGGCGGGGAGCTGTTTTTT
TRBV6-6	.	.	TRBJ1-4	CASSTGGSDEKLFF	TGTGCCAGCAGTACTGGGGGGTCGGATGAAAAACTGTTTTTT
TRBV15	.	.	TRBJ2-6	CATSGGAGSGANVLTF	TGTGCCACCAGCGGAGGGGCTGGCTCTGGGGCCAACGTCCTGACTTTC
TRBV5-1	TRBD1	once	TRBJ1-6	CASSSQGTGNNSPLHF	TGCGCCAGCAGCTCGCAAGGGACAGGCAATAATTCACCCCTCCACTTT